The 25 T cell receptor beta chains reported below all come from one sample, sequenced in a study of low-dose radiotherapy and immunotherapy resistance in tumors. TRAV- and TRBV-specific primers, spanning alpha and beta chains, primed first-strand cDNA. TCRs underwent approximately 20 PCR cycles of amplification with a constant-region primer and V-primer adapter. TCRdb fed the reads into MiXCR, producing one record per CDR3 protein. The sample carries about 16,000 distinct CDR3 sequences, around two thirds recorded once. The receptors derive from a human donor with advanced metastatic prostate, ovarian, gallbladder or colorectal cancer (not recorded which). This table probably holds off-target reads from a library built for another chain.

The chain is built from TRBV5-1 and TRBJ2-1, with TRBD1 matching over 7 bases. The trim removed 2 bases at V and 9 bases at J, leaving 11 bases unmatched. In germline, CDR1 is SGHRS, CDR2 YFSETQ. This CDR3 has 15 amino acids. CDR3 amino acids: CASSLTGEIGGEQFF. The CDR3 DNA is TGCGCCAGCAGCTTAACAGGGGAAATTGGGGGTGAGCAGTTCTTC.

The chain uses TRBV6-2 or TRBV6-3 and TRBJ1-3; possibly TRBD1 for D (6 bases). CDR1 MNHEY and CDR2 SVGEGT come from the germline V gene. V lost 2 bases and J lost 6, with 11 bases in between. The CDR3 has 14 amino acids. CDR3: CASSYQGRENTIYF. CDR3 nucleotide sequence: TGTGCCAGCAGTTACCAGGGGCGTGAAAACACCATATATTTT.

J is TRBJ2-3 and V is TRBV5-4; D is ambiguous. This CDR3 spans 15 amino acids. Germline CDR1 reads SGHNT; CDR2 reads YYREEE (reference sequence). V gave up 1 base and J gave up 0 bases, with 9 bases separating them. The CDR3 region has the DNA TGTGCCAGCAGCTTGTCGGCCCTTAGCACAGATACGCAGTATTTT. Amino acids: CASSLSALSTDTQYF.

The chain employs TRBV6-6 and TRBJ2-3; D perhaps matches TRBD1 (6 bases). The CDR3 spans 15 residues. Germline assignment: CDR1 MNHNY and CDR2 SVGAGI (reference sequence). V was trimmed by 6 bases and J by 7 bases, leaving 20 bases between them. This chain's CDR3 is CASSQLGGRGNTQYF. The CDR3 bases are TGTGCCAGCAGCCAGTTAGGGGGAAGAGGGAATACGCAGTATTTT.

CDR3: CASSRMGGESYGYTF. CDR3 nucleotide sequence: TGTGCCAGCAGCCGCATGGGGGGGGAATCCTATGGCTACACCTTC. The chain couples TRBV12-3 or TRBV12-4 to TRBJ1-2; TRBD1 is a possible D gene (5 bases). V lost 6 bases and J lost 4, with 18 bases in between. The length of the CDR3 is 15 residues.

V is TRBV5-6 and J is TRBJ2-7; D may be TRBD2 (6 bases). This CDR3 is built from 13 residues. The germline gives CDR1 SGHDT, CDR2 YYEEEE. Trimming left V 2 bases short and J 3 bases short, with 9 bases between. DNA of the CDR3: TGTGCCAGCAGCTTCGGACTAATCTACGAGCAGTACTTC. Protein: CASSFGLIYEQYF.

The chain couples TRBV7-2 to TRBJ2-6; D may match TRBD1 or TRBD2 (6 bases each). Germline CDR1 SGHTA, CDR2 FQGNSA. With 4 bases removed from V and 2 bases from J, the gap between germline ends came to 12 bases. The CDR3 is 16 residues long. The CDR3 loop reads CASSWKGGPGANVLTF. CDR3 DNA: TGTGCCAGCAGCTGGAAAGGGGGGCCTGGGGCCAACGTCCTGACTTTC.

This chain joins TRBV28 and TRBJ2-1; D gene unclear. Trimming removed 6 bases from V and 0 bases from J, with 9 bases in between. The germline gives CDR1 MDHEN, CDR2 SYDVKM. CDR3 length: 14 residues. CDR3 residues: CASRPSPSYNEQFF. CDR3 in DNA: TGTGCCAGCAGGCCCTCACCCTCCTACAATGAGCAGTTCTTC.

This rearrangement joins TRBV5-4 to TRBJ2-5, with D hard to call. Per the germline V gene, CDR1 is SGHNT and CDR2 is YYREEE (reference sequence). Trimming stripped 0 bases from V and 5 bases from J, with 17 bases between. The CDR3 length is 16 residues. The CDR3: CASSLADDFQAETQYF. DNA for the CDR3: TGTGCCAGCAGCTTGGCTGACGATTTTCAGGCCGAGACCCAGTACTTC.

This clonotype was recorded once. V usage is TRBV5-1 and J usage is TRBJ1-1, with D hard to call. CDR3 size: 13 residues. V lost 5 bases and J lost 1, with 9 bases in between. Per the germline V gene, CDR1 is SGHRS and CDR2 is YFSETQ. In DNA form, the CDR3 reads TGCGCCAGCAGTGTGATGGAGAACACTGAAGCTTTCTTT. Amino acid sequence: CASSVMENTEAFF.

V gene TRBV9 combines with J gene TRBJ2-7; D ambiguous. Germline CDR1 SGDLS, CDR2 YYNGEE. The CDR3 sequence is 14 residues long. Trimming removed 0 bases from V and 1 base from J, with 8 bases in between. DNA of the CDR3: TGTGCCAGCAGCGTAGTTCCTAGTTCCTACGAGCAGTACTTC. It specifies CASSVVPSSYEQYF.

This clonotype occurred a few times. V and J are TRBV12-3 or TRBV12-4 and TRBJ2-5, with D maybe TRBD2 (6 bases). V shed 5 bases and J shed 5 bases, with 12 bases lying between them. This CDR3 contains 13 residues. The CDR3 nucleotides are TGTGCCAGCAGTCTCCCGGCGGGGGAGACCCAGTACTTC. It yields the protein CASSLPAGETQYF.

The CDR3 DNA follows: TGTGCCACCCGAGGGCCGGGGGACACTGAAGCTTTCTTT. The encoded protein is CATRGPGDTEAFF. The V gene is TRBV27, the J gene TRBJ1-1; D possibly corresponds to TRBD1 (5 bases). The CDR3 length is 13 residues. CDR1 and CDR2 from the germline V gene are MNHEY and SMNVEV (reference sequence). V dropped 10 bases and J dropped 3 bases, with 15 bases sitting between them.

The gene calls are TRBV7-8 and TRBJ1-2, with D possibly being TRBD1 (6 bases). Trimming took off 5 bases at V and 3 bases at J, with 22 bases between the two ends. Germline CDR1 SGHVS, CDR2 FQNEAQ. The CDR3 consists of 17 residues. CDR3: CASSPTGSTGSHYGYTF. The CDR3 DNA reads as TGTGCCAGCAGCCCCACGGGGTCTACAGGGTCCCACTATGGCTACACCTTC. Full variable domain (remainder filled in from reference TRBV7-8 and TRBJ1-2): GAGVSQSPRYKVAKRGQDVALRCDPISGHVSLFWYQQALGQGPEFLTYFQNEAQLDKSGLPSDRFFAERPEGSVSTLKIQRTQQEDSAVYLCASSPTGSTGSHYGYTFGSGTRLTVV.

The chain recombines TRBV6-2 or TRBV6-3 with TRBJ2-2; D is undetermined. Germline CDR1 MNHEY, CDR2 SVGEGT. This CDR3 region has 13 residues. Trimming stripped 5 bases from V and 7 bases from J, with 11 bases between. The chain's CDR3 is CASSEGYYGELFF. CDR3 sequence (DNA): TGTGCCAGCAGTGAAGGGTACTACGGGGAGCTGTTTTTT.

The rearrangement joins TRBV6-1 to TRBJ2-7; the match to TRBD2 covers 9 bases. The CDR3 contains 14 residues. J gave up 3 bases and V 7 bases, and 7 bases lay outside the gene matches. CDR1 and CDR2 (germline): MNHNS, SASEGT. This CDR3 reads CASKKTSGDYEQYF. As DNA, the CDR3 is TGTGCCAGCAAAAAGACTAGCGGAGACTACGAGCAGTACTTC.

The V call is TRBV29-1, the J call TRBJ1-1; D remains unclear. Germline V gene sequence: CDR1 SQVTM, CDR2 ANQGSEA. This CDR3 has 14 residues. Trimming took off 3 bases at V and 4 bases at J, with 15 bases between the two ends. The CDR3 loop reads CSVEVGVYGTEAFF. In nucleotides, the CDR3 is TGCAGCGTTGAGGTTGGGGTCTACGGCACTGAAGCTTTCTTT. Variable domain in full (rest from reference TRBV29-1 and TRBJ1-1): SAVISQKPSRDICQRGTSLTIQCQVDSQVTMMFWYRQQPGQSLTLIATANQGSEATYESGFVIDKFPISRPNLTFSTLTVSNMSPEDSSIYLCSVEVGVYGTEAFFGQGTRLTVV.

The CDR3 sequence is CASSRTSGSRETQYF. In DNA, the CDR3 is TGTGCCAGCAGCCGGACTAGCGGATCCAGGGAGACCCAGTACTTC. The chain recombines TRBV7-9 with TRBJ2-5, with 10 bases lining up with TRBD2. The germline V gene encodes CDR1 SEHNR and CDR2 FQNEAQ (reference sequence). The CDR3 is made up of 15 amino acids. Trimming cost V 5 bases and J 5 bases; bases outside gene matches: 8.

This clonotype was counted a single time. The genes are TRBV15 and TRBJ1-2; D ambiguous. The germline CDR1 and CDR2 sequences are LNHNV and YYDKDF (reference sequence). This CDR3 is 13 amino acids long. The V end lost 3 bases, the J end lost 7 bases, and 12 bases lay between the germline ends. The CDR3 DNA reads as TGTGCCACCAGCAGGGATGGCGTCCGTGGCTACACCTTC. This encodes CATSRDGVRGYTF.

This clonotype was picked up one time. V usage is TRBV11-2 and J usage is TRBJ2-5; 8 bases are shared with TRBD1. The CDR3 contains 14 residues. J lost 5 bases, V lost 5 bases, and 7 bases had no gene match. CDR1 and CDR2 from the germline V gene are SGHAT and FQNNGV. In DNA form, the CDR3 reads TGTGCCAGCAGCCGACAGACAGGGGCCGAGACCCAGTACTTC. Translated, it gives CASSRQTGAETQYF.

V and J are TRBV20-1 and TRBJ2-7, with 11 bases matching TRBD2. This CDR3 has 14 amino acids. Germline values: CDR1 DFQATT, CDR2 SNEGSKA (reference sequence). V shed 2 bases and J 4 bases; nucleotides not matched to a gene: 4. DNA for the CDR3: TGCAGTGCTAGACCGACTAGCGGGACGTACGAGCAGTACTTC. Translating gives CSARPTSGTYEQYF.

The chain employs TRBV20-1 and TRBJ1-5, with D possibly TRBD1 on 5 matching bases. This CDR3 comprises 16 residues. Trimming removed 2 bases from V and 4 bases from J, with 18 bases in between. The V gene's germline CDR1 is DFQATT and CDR2 SNEGSKA (reference sequence). The CDR3 DNA reads as TGCAGTGCTAGACGAACAACAGGACATATGAATCAGCCCCAGCATTTT. It codes for CSARRTTGHMNQPQHF.

This clonotype has just a few counts. The chain has TRBV11-3 and TRBJ2-3; a possible D gene is TRBD2 (7 bases). The germline CDR1 and CDR2 sequences are SGHNT and YENEEA. Trimming stripped 5 bases from V and 4 bases from J, with 13 bases between. The CDR3 is 14 amino acids. The CDR3 reads CASSAEGGADTQYF. The CDR3 DNA follows: TGTGCCAGCAGCGCCGAAGGGGGGGCAGATACGCAGTATTTT.

V gene TRBV4-3 combines with J gene TRBJ2-1, with a possible D match to TRBD2 (5 bases). The germline CDR1 and CDR2 sequences are LGHNA and YSLEER. This CDR3 spans 13 amino acids. The V gene lost 2 bases and the J gene lost 3 bases, with 5 bases spanning the gap. The CDR3 region has the DNA TGCGCCAGCAGCCAAAGCGGCTACAATGAGCAGTTCTTC. This translates into CASSQSGYNEQFF.

CDR3 nucleotide sequence: TGCAGTGCTACCAGCGGGACTAACGTGGGCACAGATACGCAGTATTTT. Encoded protein: CSATSGTNVGTDTQYF. The chain joins TRBV20-1 to TRBJ2-3, with 7 bases that match TRBD2. There are 16 residues in the CDR3. The V gene's germline CDR1 is DFQATT and CDR2 SNEGSKA (reference sequence). Trimming at V came to 4 bases and at J to 1 base, leaving 11 bases not matched to a gene.